What follows are 32 T cell receptor beta chains derived from one specimen sequenced in a study of Tregs in tolerant kidney transplant recipients. These receptors are not linked to any known antigen. Clones were read by immunoSEQ multiplex PCR, and TCRdb kept only the in-frame ones, dropping some. The sample contains approximately 1,500 clones, approximately 37% of which appear only once. Sequencing input: Tregs from blood cultured with allogeneic cells. The receptor set was obtained from a human patient who received a combined kidney and bone marrow transplant. The T cells may come from the graft donor.

The V call is TRBV6-5, the J call TRBJ1-2; 7 bases are shared with TRBD1. Germline V gives CDR1 MNHEY, CDR2 SVGAGI. Trimming cost V 4 bases and J 4 bases; bases outside gene matches: 12. The CDR3 has 16 residues. The CDR3 here is CASSSTGRGFGYGYTF. CDR3 in DNA: TGTGCCAGCAGTTCGACAGGGCGGGGGTTTGGCTATGGCTACACCTTC.

CDR3 bases: TGCGCCAGCAGCCCAACCTGGACTGTGACCCTCTACGAGCAGTACTTC. This encodes CASSPTWTVTLYEQYF. The chain links TRBV4-1 to TRBJ2-7, with a tentative D call TRBD2 (5 bases). The germline V gene encodes CDR1 MGHRA and CDR2 YSYEKL. The V and J ends lost 4 bases and 3 bases respectively, with 19 bases between them. There are 16 residues in the CDR3.

Relative to its sample, this clone is medium-sized (0.01 to 0.1%). The V and J genes are TRBV7-2 and TRBJ2-3; D is ambiguous. V lost 1 base to trimming and J lost 10 bases, with 18 bases between them. The CDR3 contains 15 residues. Per germline, CDR1 SGHTA and CDR2 FQGNSA. This CDR3 is CASSLEALVGAPQYF. The CDR3 DNA reads TGTGCCAGCAGCTTAGAGGCCCTAGTTGGAGCTCCGCAGTATTTT.

The J gene is TRBJ1-2, the V gene TRBV5-1, with D maybe TRBD1 (6 bases). Germline assignment: CDR1 SGHRS and CDR2 YFSETQ. V lost 3 bases and J 4 bases, leaving 13 bases between the germline ends. CDR3 length equals 14 residues. CDR3 in amino acids: CASSSRGRSYGYTF. In DNA, the CDR3 is TGCGCCAGCAGCTCCCGGGGGCGGTCCTATGGCTACACCTTC.

This clone is termed hyperexpanded (1% or more). V gene TRBV2 combines with J gene TRBJ1-1, with D tentatively TRBD1 (5 bases). Germline values: CDR1 SNHLY, CDR2 FYNNEI. The CDR3 is made up of 14 amino acids. V lost 7 bases and J 8 bases, leaving 20 bases between the germline ends. Written as DNA, the CDR3 is TGTGCCAGCATAAGACAGCCCCATAATTGGGAAGCTTTCTTT. Amino acids: CASIRQPHNWEAFF.

The chain links TRBV2 to TRBJ1-1, with a possible D match to TRBD1 (5 bases). V gave up 4 bases and J gave up 0 bases, with 12 bases separating them. Germline loops: CDR1 SNHLY, CDR2 FYNNEI. There are 15 residues in the CDR3. The CDR3 loop reads CASSARGGMNTEAFF. CDR3 in DNA: TGTGCCAGCAGTGCAAGGGGTGGAATGAACACTGAAGCTTTCTTT.

This clone is labeled large. Here the CDR3 reads CASSELKGSATNEKLFF. CDR3 DNA sequence: TGTGCCAGCAGTGAATTGAAGGGTTCGGCAACTAATGAAAAACTGTTTTTT. V gene TRBV6-1 combines with J gene TRBJ1-4; D is unclear. V lost 2 bases and J lost 0, with 13 bases in between. This CDR3 is 17 amino acids long. Germline loops: CDR1 MNHNS, CDR2 SASEGT.

This clone ranks as medium-sized. The rearrangement uses TRBV5-6 and TRBJ1-2, with D possibly matching TRBD1 (6 bases). Germline V gives CDR1 SGHDT, CDR2 YYEEEE. The CDR3 consists of 16 residues. V gave up 5 bases and J gave up 0 bases, with 17 bases separating them. The CDR3 sequence is CASRGAGNPSNYGYTF. CDR3 nucleotide sequence: TGTGCCAGCAGGGGGGCAGGGAACCCTTCTAACTATGGCTACACCTTC.

The table lists this clone with a few counts. The rearrangement uses TRBV6-5 and TRBJ1-2, with 9 bases lining up with TRBD1. This CDR3 has 13 residues. V gave up 6 bases and J gave up 7 bases; unmatched junction bases: 6. Germline assignment: CDR1 MNHEY and CDR2 SVGAGI. CDR3 coding DNA: TGTGCCAGCAGCGACAGGGGGATCTCTGGCTACACCTTC. It is translated as CASSDRGISGYTF.

Within the sample, this clone is large. The V call is TRBV10-1, the J call TRBJ2-3; 7 nucleotides line up with TRBD2. V dropped 0 bases and J dropped 1; count of bases not matched to a gene: 10. CDR3 length: 18 residues. Germline CDR1 is WNHNN and CDR2 is SYGVQD (reference sequence). The CDR3 is CASSESWGSSGRTDTQYF. In nucleotides, the CDR3 is TGCGCCAGCAGTGAGTCGTGGGGGTCTAGCGGCCGCACAGATACGCAGTATTTT.

V usage is TRBV6-5 and J usage is TRBJ2-3, with no clear D. Trimming pared 5 bases from V and 4 bases from J, leaving 16 bases between. This CDR3 comprises 15 residues. Per the germline V gene, CDR1 is MNHEY and CDR2 is SVGAGI. CDR3 amino acids: CASSPMGRNADTQYF. The CDR3 DNA is TGTGCCAGCAGTCCGATGGGCCGGAACGCAGATACGCAGTATTTT.

This clone was found a few times. This chain uses TRBV20-1 with TRBJ2-2, with D maybe TRBD1 (5 bases). CDR1 and CDR2 (germline): DFQATT, SNEGSKA (reference sequence). V lost 5 bases and J lost 10, with 11 bases in between. The CDR3 runs to 11 residues. CDR3 nucleotide sequence: TGCAGTGCTCCAGGGTTGGAGGAGCTGTTTTTT. This encodes CSAPGLEELFF.

This clone has only a few counts. The CDR3 DNA reads as TGTGCCAGCTCATTGGACAGGGGAGTTTGGGATACGCAGTATTTT. Its translation is CASSLDRGVWDTQYF. The V and J genes are TRBV2 and TRBJ2-3; 9 bases match TRBD1. V trimming: 8 bases; J trimming: 6 bases; junction bases outside the gene matches: 12. CDR1 and CDR2 (germline): SNHLY, FYNNEI. The CDR3 spans 15 residues.

By share of the sample, this clone is hyperexpanded. V usage is TRBV5-6 and J usage is TRBJ2-3, with 11 nucleotides matching TRBD2. Germline assignment: CDR1 SGHDT and CDR2 YYEEEE. The V gene end was trimmed by 3 bases and the J gene end by 1 base; junction bases not matched to a gene: 7. CDR3 length: 17 residues. The CDR3 nucleotides read TGTGCCAGCAGCTCTTACGGACTAGCGGGCGGCACAGATACGCAGTATTTT. It yields the protein CASSSYGLAGGTDTQYF.

With respect to this clone: Only one base separates this from a far larger clonotype, so it likely reflects a read error. V gene TRBV21-1 combines with J gene TRBJ2-7; the table gives TRBD2 as D, unverified against the DNA. TRBV21-1 is reported as a pseudogene. The CDR3 extends over 13 amino acids. In DNA form, the CDR3 reads TGTGCCAGCAGCTTGATAGGACTGGACGAGCAGTACTTC. Protein product: CASSLIGLDEQYF.

A note on this clone: The likely explanation is a read error, given a far larger clone one base away. This chain joins TRBV6-1 and TRBJ2-4; D might be TRBD2 (7 bases). The CDR3 totals 14 residues. The V end was cut by 8 bases, the J end by 9 bases, with 20 bases between. Germline-derived CDR1 and CDR2 are MNHNS and SASEGT. For the CDR3, the DNA is TGTGCCAGCCGGGGCAGGGGAGGGGTGAGCATTCAGTACTTC. This gives the protein CASRGRGGVSIQYF.

Concerning this clone: With a far larger clone one base away, a read error is the likely cause. The chain recombines TRBV28 with TRBJ1-2; D might be TRBD1 (5 bases). Germline CDR1 MDHEN, CDR2 SYDVKM. The V end lost 8 bases, the J end lost 10 bases, and 14 bases lay between the germline ends. The CDR3 sequence is 11 residues long. Here the CDR3 reads CASRCTGVYTF. As DNA, the CDR3 is TGTGCCAGCCGATGTACAGGCGTCTACACCTTC.

A few counts support this clone. One end of the junction fails to match germline, which may point to a read error. The V and J genes are TRBV5-5 and TRBJ1-2; unclear D gene. Germline lookup yields CDR1 SGHKS and CDR2 YYEKEE (reference sequence). CDR3 size: 13 residues. The DNA of the CDR3 is TGCGCCAGCAGCCAATCCCTGACCTATGGCTACACCTTC. Translation gives CASSQSLTYGYTF.

This clone is termed medium-sized. The V and J genes are TRBV18 and TRBJ2-7, with D possibly called TRBD1 or TRBD2 (5 bases each). Germline CDR1 reads KGHSH; CDR2 reads LQKENI. V was clipped by 3 bases and J by 4 bases, with 13 bases between them. The CDR3 loop spans 14 amino acids. In DNA form, the CDR3 reads TGTGCCAGCTCACCTGGGACCTCCTCTTACGAGCAGTACTTC. Translated, it gives CASSPGTSSYEQYF.

As for this clone: This sequence is one base from a far larger clone and is likely a read error. CDR3 amino acids: CAIIRQPHNWEAFF. Written as DNA, the CDR3 is TGTGCCATCATAAGACAGCCCCATAATTGGGAAGCTTTCTTT. The chain uses TRBV2 and TRBJ1-1, with a possible D match to TRBD1 (5 bases). The CDR3 sequence is 14 residues long. The germline V gene encodes CDR1 SNHLY and CDR2 FYNNEI. Trimming cost V 10 bases and J 8 bases, with 23 bases left between them.

In its sample, this clone was seen a few times. In the same sample, other DNA sequences code for this CDR3. The chain carries TRBV4-2 and TRBJ1-1; D might be TRBD1 (5 bases). CDR3 length: 15 residues. The V end lost 0 bases, the J end lost 8 bases, and 16 bases lay between the germline ends. Germline-derived CDR1 and CDR2 are LGHNA and YNFKEQ. The CDR3 loop is CASSQDQAVGTEAFF. For the CDR3, the DNA is TGTGCCAGCAGCCAAGATCAAGCGGTGGGGACGGAAGCTTTCTTT.

Details on this clone: This could be a read error, since a much larger clone is one nucleotide away. J is TRBJ1-2 and V is TRBV4-1, with unresolved D. Germline CDR1 and CDR2: MGHRA and YSYEKL. The CDR3 consists of 13 residues. The CDR3 loop reads CASSQDSGYGDTF. CDR3 in DNA: TGCGCCAGCAGCCAAGATAGCGGCTATGGCGACACCTTC.

The J gene is TRBJ2-3, the V gene TRBV27, with D uncertain. Per the germline V gene, CDR1 is MNHEY and CDR2 is SMNVEV (reference sequence). V was shortened by 2 bases and J by 2 bases, with 5 bases between the two germline ends. The length of the CDR3 is 13 residues. This CDR3 reads CASSLGVTDTQYF. The CDR3 nucleotides read TGTGCCAGCAGTTTAGGTGTCACAGATACGCAGTATTTT.

CDR3 nucleotides: TGTGCCAGCAGTTTTCTATTGCACTCCTACGAGCAGTACTTC. Protein sequence: CASSFLLHSYEQYF. The chain is built from TRBV6-6 and TRBJ2-7, with no clear D. CDR3 length: 14 amino acids. V was shortened by 4 bases and J by 0 bases, with 10 bases between the two germline ends. Germline V gene lookup returns CDR1 MNHNY and CDR2 SVGAGI (reference sequence).

This clone has just a few counts. The V gene is TRBV18, the J gene TRBJ1-1; D call uncertain. The CDR3 runs to 11 residues. Trimming removed 6 bases at V and 3 bases at J, with 5 bases between. Germline V gene lookup returns CDR1 KGHSH and CDR2 LQKENI. CDR3 DNA sequence: TGTGCCAGCTCTCGTGACACTGAAGCTTTCTTT. Translation gives CASSRDTEAFF.

The rearrangement links TRBV6-6 to TRBJ1-1; D gene uncertain. V lost 7 bases and J 2 bases, leaving 5 bases between the germline ends. The germline CDR1 and CDR2 sequences are MNHNY and SVGAGI (reference sequence). This CDR3 comprises 11 residues. The CDR3 DNA sequence: TGTGCCAGCACTCTTAACACTGAAGCTTTCTTT. It codes for CASTLNTEAFF.

Relative to its sample, this clone is medium-sized (0.01 to 0.1%). The chain recombines TRBV6-1 with TRBJ2-1, with no clear D. Germline lookup yields CDR1 MNHNS and CDR2 SASEGT. V was trimmed by 6 bases and J by 13 bases, leaving 10 bases between them. This CDR3 spans 10 amino acids. DNA of the CDR3: TGTGCCAGCAGCTTAAGGTCCCAGTTCTTC. Translation: CASSLRSQFF.

The V gene is TRBV7-2, the J gene TRBJ1-1, with 8 bases lining up with TRBD1. Germline V gene lookup returns CDR1 SGHTA and CDR2 FQGNSA. The V and J ends lost 6 bases and 4 bases, in that order; junction bases with no gene match: 4. The CDR3 runs 13 residues. The CDR3 here is CASRATGGTEAFF. The CDR3 DNA reads as TGTGCCAGCAGGGCTACAGGGGGCACTGAAGCTTTCTTT.

As to this clone: The junction departs from germline at one end; a sequencing error may be responsible. The chain uses TRBV29-1 and TRBJ2-5; no reliable D call. From germline, CDR1 is SQVTM and CDR2 ANQGSEA. This CDR3 spans 12 amino acids. As DNA, the CDR3 is TGCAGCGTTCAAGATCTTGGGGAGACCCAGTACTTC. Its protein product is CSVQDLGETQYF.

This clone is a singleton in its sample. The CDR3 bases are TGTGCCAGCAGTCCTGTAGAGGGGCATACGCAGTATTTT. Translation gives CASSPVEGHTQYF. This chain connects TRBV6-8 to TRBJ2-3, with D perhaps TRBD1 or TRBD2 (5 bases each). CDR3 length: 13 residues. Trimming shortened V by 5 bases and J by 7 bases, and 13 bases separated the two germline ends. Germline CDR1 is MNHGY and CDR2 is SAAAGT.

This clone is large (0.1 to 1%). V is TRBV18 and J is TRBJ2-3; no definite D call. Germline assignment: CDR1 KGHSH and CDR2 LQKENI. The V end was cut by 3 bases, the J end by 0 bases, with 4 bases between. There are 13 residues in the CDR3. CDR3 bases: TGTGCCAGCTCACCTAGCAGCACAGATACGCAGTATTTT. Translating gives CASSPSSTDTQYF.

The sample holds one count of this clone. V usage is TRBV7-2 and J usage is TRBJ1-3; tentatively, D is TRBD1 (6 bases). The CDR3 runs to 13 residues. V was trimmed by 5 bases and J by 5 bases, leaving 10 bases between them. Per germline, CDR1 SGHTA and CDR2 FQGNSA. This CDR3 reads CASSGGSRNTIYF. The CDR3 DNA follows: TGTGCCAGCAGCGGGGGCAGTCGAAACACCATATATTTT.